These 20 T cell receptor beta chains were sequenced from one sample in a study of T and B cells in COVID-19 patients. Multiplex PCR with BIOMED2 TRB-A/B primer pools amplified TRB rearrangements. Using its own MiXCR run on the multiplex PCR reads, TCRdb lists one record per CDR3 protein. This table holds fewer than 4,500 distinct CDR3 sequences, about 25% found once. TRB was amplified from approximately 250-500 ng of blood genomic DNA. The specimen was blood. All receptors derive from a human donor with active COVID-19.

In its sample, this clonotype is medium-sized (0.01 to 0.1%). The rearrangement links TRBV7-6 to TRBJ2-2; possibly TRBD2 for D (5 bases). CDR1 is SGHVS, CDR2 FNYEAQ, per germline. V was trimmed by 5 bases and J by 5 bases, leaving 12 bases between them. The CDR3 extends over 14 amino acids. CDR3 nucleotide sequence: TGTGCCAGCAGCCCCCGGCTAGCTACCGGGGAGCTGTTTTTT. Its protein is CASSPRLATGELFF. The whole variable domain, filled in from reference TRBV7-6 and TRBJ2-2, reads GAGVSQSPRYKVTKRGQDVALRCDPISGHVSLYWYRQALGQGPEFLTYFNYEAQQDKSGLPNDRFSAERPEGSISTLTIQRTEQRDSAMYRCASSPRLATGELFFGEGSRLTVL.

On this clonotype: Compared with germline, one end of the junction differs, possibly owing to a read error. V and J are TRBV7-9 and TRBJ2-3, with TRBD2 matching 8 bases. The CDR3 consists of 17 residues. Germline CDR1 is SEHNR and CDR2 is FQNEAQ (reference sequence). CDR3 nucleotides: TGTGCCAGCAGCCCGGTTTGGAGCGGGAGTAGCATAGATACGCAGTATTTT. This gives the protein CASSPVWSGSSIDTQYF. The full variable domain, completed using reference TRBV7-9 and TRBJ2-3, is DTGVSQNPRHKITKRGQNVTFRCDPISEHNRLYWYRQTLGQGPEFLTYFQNEAQLEKSRLLSDRFSAERPKGSFSTLEIQRTEQGDSAMYLCASSPVWSGSSIDTQYFGPGTRLTVL.

This clonotype has just a few counts. The rearrangement joins TRBV20-1 to TRBJ2-5; 10 bases line up with TRBD2. The CDR3 has 13 residues. Per germline, CDR1 DFQATT and CDR2 SNEGSKA (reference sequence). Trimming at V came to 6 bases and at J to 2 bases, leaving 3 bases not matched to a gene. CDR3 loop: CSALTSGQETQYF. The DNA of the CDR3 is TGCAGTGCCCTGACTAGCGGGCAAGAGACCCAGTACTTC.

The CDR3 DNA reads TGTGCCAGCAGCCAAGCCAGGATGGGCGGCTACACCTTC. Translating gives CASSQARMGGYTF. The V call is TRBV14, the J call TRBJ1-2; D remains unclear. Germline V gives CDR1 SGHDN, CDR2 FVKESK. Trimming cost V 1 base and J 8 bases, with 11 bases left between them. The CDR3 spans 13 residues.

The V call is TRBV20-1, the J call TRBJ2-5, with TRBD2 matching over 9 bases. This CDR3 is 13 amino acids long. From germline, CDR1 is DFQATT and CDR2 SNEGSKA (reference sequence). The CDR3, as DNA: TGCAGCTCGGCTAGCGGGGATGGAGAGACCCAGTACTTC. Translating gives CSSASGDGETQYF.

This clonotype was detected only a few times. The chain combines TRBV5-8 with TRBJ2-1; maybe TRBD1 (5 bases). Per germline, CDR1 SGHTS and CDR2 YDEGEE. The CDR3 contains 15 residues. V lost 1 base and J lost 1, with 9 bases in between. CDR3 nucleotides: TGTGCCAGCAGCTTGAGGGCAGGGTCCTACAATGAGCAGTTCTTC. Translation: CASSLRAGSYNEQFF.

This clonotype is categorized as medium-sized. The chain employs TRBV29-1 and TRBJ2-4; no definite D call. CDR1 is SQVTM and CDR2 is ANQGSEA in the germline V gene. The V end lost 1 base, the J end lost 6 bases, and 4 bases lay between the germline ends. CDR3 length: 11 residues. CDR3 bases: TGCAGCGTTGAAGGGGGAAACATTCAGTACTTC. It yields the protein CSVEGGNIQYF.

This clonotype was observed a few times. The V call is TRBV7-2, the J call TRBJ2-5, with 13 bases matching TRBD2. The CDR3 has 16 residues. Per germline, CDR1 SGHTA and CDR2 FQGNSA. The V gene end was trimmed by 5 bases and the J gene end by 4 bases; junction bases not matched to a gene: 7. CDR3 sequence: CASSPRTSGGRETQYF. The DNA for the CDR3 is TGTGCCAGCAGCCCACGGACTAGCGGGGGCCGAGAGACCCAGTACTTC.

This clonotype is medium-sized by share. This sequence joins TRBV6-4 and TRBJ2-2, with D maybe TRBD2 (6 bases). From germline, CDR1 is MRHNA and CDR2 SNTAGT. The V gene lost 0 bases and the J gene lost 1 base, with 9 bases spanning the gap. The CDR3 has 16 amino acids. The CDR3 protein is CASSDSGSGNTGELFF. CDR3 nucleotides: TGTGCCAGCAGTGACTCGGGTAGCGGGAACACCGGGGAGCTGTTTTTT.

The chain links TRBV4-1 to TRBJ2-3, with D possibly TRBD2 on 5 matching bases. The length of the CDR3 is 14 residues. The germline V gene has CDR1 MGHRA and CDR2 YSYEKL. V gave up 3 bases and J gave up 3 bases, with 10 bases separating them. This CDR3 is CASSQDSRTDTQYF. The CDR3 nucleotides read TGCGCCAGCAGCCAGGACTCCAGGACAGATACGCAGTATTTT.

The gene calls are TRBV5-8 and TRBJ2-7; 7 bases line up with TRBD1. CDR3 length: 14 residues. Germline assignment: CDR1 SGHTS and CDR2 YDEGEE. Unmatched junction bases numbered 2, after V lost 2 bases and J lost 0 bases. CDR3 loop: CASSFGQASYEQYF. In DNA, the CDR3 is TGTGCCAGCAGCTTCGGACAGGCCTCCTACGAGCAGTACTTC. Full variable domain (missing parts from reference TRBV5-8 and TRBJ2-7): EAGVTQSPTHLIKTRGQQATLRCSPISGHTSVYWYQQALGLGLQFLLWYDEGEERNRGNFPPRFSGRQFPNYSSELNVNALELEDSALYLCASSFGQASYEQYFGPGTRLTVT.

The chain combines TRBV15 with TRBJ2-3, with TRBD2 identical over 9 bases. CDR3 length: 20 amino acids. The V gene end was trimmed by 0 bases and the J gene end by 3 bases; junction bases not matched to a gene: 16. The germline gives CDR1 LNHNV, CDR2 YYDKDF (reference sequence). CDR3 residues: CATSREDLWGAGGRTDTQYF. In nucleotides, the CDR3 is TGTGCCACCAGCAGAGAGGATCTGTGGGGTGCGGGGGGGCGGACAGATACGCAGTATTTT.

This chain connects TRBV7-2 to TRBJ2-2, with D uncertain. V shed 2 bases and J shed 5 bases, with 12 bases lying between them. This CDR3 has 15 amino acids. Germline V gene data show CDR1 as SGHTA and CDR2 as FQGNSA. The CDR3 here is CASSLNPMGTGELFF. The CDR3 DNA reads as TGTGCCAGCAGCTTAAATCCCATGGGGACCGGGGAGCTGTTTTTT.

The chain has TRBV20-1 and TRBJ2-3, with 15 positions matching TRBD2. Germline CDR1 and CDR2: DFQATT and SNEGSKA (reference sequence). The ends lost 6 bases at V and 2 bases at J; junction bases unmatched: 6. The CDR3 is 16 residues long. CDR3 sequence (DNA): TGCAGTGCGTGGACTAGCGGGGGGGCTTACACAGATACGCAGTATTTT. Translated: CSAWTSGGAYTDTQYF.

In this sample, this clonotype turned up a few times. The chain couples TRBV30 to TRBJ2-3; TRBD2 agrees at 9 bases. Trimming removed 5 bases from V and 3 bases from J; junction bases left unmatched: 3. Germline V lookup: CDR1 GTSNPN, CDR2 SVGIG (reference sequence). The CDR3 length is 13 residues. CDR3 sequence: CAWGSGGTDTQYF. The DNA of the CDR3 is TGTGCCTGGGGGAGCGGGGGGACAGATACGCAGTATTTT. The full variable domain, rest sourced from reference TRBV30 and TRBJ2-3, is SQTIHQWPATLVQPVGSPLSLECTVEGTSNPNLYWYRQAAGRGLQLLFYSVGIGQISSEVPQNLSASRPQDRQFILSSKKLLLSDSGFYLCAWGSGGTDTQYFGPGTRLTVL.

In its sample, this clonotype is medium-sized. The gene calls are TRBV30 and TRBJ2-2; 7 positions match TRBD1. Germline-derived CDR1 and CDR2 are GTSNPN and SVGIG (reference sequence). V shed 8 bases and J 2 bases; nucleotides not matched to a gene: 5. This CDR3 has 13 amino acids. CDR3 amino acids: CADRDRNTGELFF. In DNA, the CDR3 is TGTGCCGACCGGGACAGAAACACCGGGGAGCTGTTTTTT.

This clonotype was observed at least ten times. V is TRBV7-6 and J is TRBJ1-2; TRBD1 might be the D (6 bases). CDR3 size: 13 residues. Germline loops: CDR1 SGHVS, CDR2 FNYEAQ. Deletions cut 4 bases from V and 2 bases from J, with 8 bases between. CDR3 residues: CASSYQGNYGYTF. The CDR3 bases are TGTGCCAGCAGCTACCAGGGGAACTATGGCTACACCTTC.

On this clonotype: A much larger clone differs by one base, so this may be a read error. No conserved phenylalanine or tryptophan ends this CDR3, so it is likely a read error. The gene calls are TRBV13 and TRBJ2-3, with D maybe TRBD2 (6 bases). The germline CDR1 and CDR2 sequences are PRHDT and FYEKMQ (reference sequence). Trimming removed 6 bases from V and 5 bases from J, with 21 bases in between. CDR3 length equals 16 residues. The CDR3 bases are TGTGCCAGCAGTTACCAACGCGGGGCAGGAGGAGATACGCAGTATATT. Protein sequence: CASSYQRGAGGDTQYI.

By proportion, this clonotype is medium-sized. J is TRBJ2-7 and V is TRBV6-1; D possibly corresponds to TRBD2 (6 bases). CDR3 length: 14 residues. The germline V gene has CDR1 MNHNS and CDR2 SASEGT. V lost 6 bases and J 3 bases, leaving 15 bases between the germline ends. CDR3 nucleotides: TGTGCCAGCAGGGAGGGCAGAGGCCTCTACGAGCAGTACTTC. This gives the protein CASREGRGLYEQYF.

This clonotype was found a few times. The V and J genes are TRBV21-1 and TRBJ1-5; the table assigns TRBD1, which was not confirmed against the DNA. TRBV21-1 is noted as a pseudogene. The CDR3 sequence is 17 residues long. CDR3 nucleotide sequence: TGTGCCACCTATACATTGAGGAGGGGGCTCGGCAATCAGCCCCAGCATTTT. It translates to CATYTLRRGLGNQPQHF.